The rows below give T cell receptor beta chains drawn from one sample of a study of blood T cells in healthy people across ages. TCRdb reanalysed the 5' RACE reads using MiXCR and keeps one entry per CDR3 protein. The table records some 1,500,000 distinct CDR3 sequences, roughly two fifths of them present only once. The sequencing sample was made of blood. The receptor source for this set is a woman in her late teens or twenties in good health. Each CDR3 is given with its conserved first and last residue. D genes are given only for firm matches.

cdr3_aa: CASSAGRKNAQHF
v_call: TRBV6-5
j_call: TRBJ1-5
d_call: .

cdr3_aa: CSAPRGYWGYTF
v_call: TRBV29-1
j_call: TRBJ1-2
d_call: .

cdr3_aa: CASSMDRYMNTEAFF
v_call: TRBV10-2
j_call: TRBJ1-1
d_call: TRBD1

cdr3_aa: CASSPKGLELQYF
v_call: TRBV28
j_call: TRBJ2-5
d_call: .

cdr3_aa: CASSLQPGASPHGYTF
v_call: TRBV12-3/TRBV12-4
j_call: TRBJ1-2
d_call: .

cdr3_aa: CASSLRGGATNEKLFF
v_call: TRBV4-3
j_call: TRBJ1-4
d_call: .

cdr3_aa: CASSLTDRGFFNEQFF
v_call: TRBV7-9
j_call: TRBJ2-1
d_call: TRBD1

cdr3_aa: CASSTAGGLYEQYF
v_call: TRBV7-2
j_call: TRBJ2-7
d_call: TRBD2

cdr3_aa: CASRHWTSGGLDYEQYF
v_call: TRBV11-2
j_call: TRBJ2-7
d_call: TRBD2

cdr3_aa: CASSLHRALNTEAFF
v_call: TRBV7-2
j_call: TRBJ1-1
d_call: .

cdr3_aa: CSVRTRHTDTQYF
v_call: TRBV29-1
j_call: TRBJ2-3
d_call: .

cdr3_aa: CSARSGPTVSGYTF
v_call: TRBV20-1
j_call: TRBJ1-2
d_call: .

cdr3_aa: CASSLATSTNEKLFF
v_call: TRBV7-9
j_call: TRBJ1-4
d_call: .

cdr3_aa: CASSSGQGRSPLHF
v_call: TRBV7-6
j_call: TRBJ1-6
d_call: TRBD1

cdr3_aa: CATSDWRSDEQYF
v_call: TRBV24-1
j_call: .
d_call: .

cdr3_aa: CAISDWGNYEQYF
v_call: TRBV10-3
j_call: .
d_call: .

cdr3_aa: CATSRDSRGNEQYF
v_call: TRBV15
j_call: .
d_call: .

cdr3_aa: CAISLRDGGYEQYF
v_call: TRBV10-3
j_call: TRBJ2-7
d_call: .

cdr3_aa: CASSYLTHNEQYF
v_call: TRBV6-2/TRBV6-3
j_call: TRBJ2-7
d_call: .

cdr3_aa: CASSFLLGRGNEKLFF
v_call: TRBV28
j_call: TRBJ1-4
d_call: TRBD1

cdr3_aa: CSARVWGRRRTDTQYF
v_call: TRBV20-1
j_call: TRBJ2-3
d_call: .

cdr3_aa: CAINRPYNQPQHF
v_call: TRBV10-3
j_call: TRBJ1-5
d_call: .

cdr3_aa: CASSSPGQGSETEAFF
v_call: TRBV11-2
j_call: TRBJ1-1
d_call: TRBD1

cdr3_aa: CASSPGEGGEQFF
v_call: TRBV7-8
j_call: TRBJ2-1
d_call: .

cdr3_aa: CASSFPLYNEQFF
v_call: TRBV7-9
j_call: TRBJ2-1
d_call: .

cdr3_aa: CASSSSSSYNEQYF
v_call: TRBV6-2/TRBV6-3
j_call: .
d_call: .

cdr3_aa: CASSFWGPDQPQHF
v_call: TRBV7-2
j_call: TRBJ1-5
d_call: .

cdr3_aa: CASRSGAGRAYNEQFF
v_call: TRBV7-2
j_call: TRBJ2-1
d_call: .

cdr3_aa: CASSESGTGGFYEQYF
v_call: TRBV10-1
j_call: TRBJ2-7
d_call: TRBD1

cdr3_aa: CSARDRGQDYGYTF
v_call: TRBV20-1
j_call: TRBJ1-2
d_call: TRBD1

cdr3_aa: CASSLGVFRGEQYF
v_call: TRBV5-1
j_call: TRBJ2-7
d_call: .

cdr3_aa: CASILRGAGWVNYGYTF
v_call: TRBV12-3/TRBV12-4
j_call: TRBJ1-2
d_call: .

cdr3_aa: CASGRRASVYGYTF
v_call: TRBV6-2/TRBV6-3
j_call: TRBJ1-2
d_call: .

cdr3_aa: CANSLETGVLEAFF
v_call: TRBV5-1
j_call: TRBJ1-1
d_call: .

cdr3_aa: CASSLTSSSWNEQFF
v_call: TRBV7-7
j_call: TRBJ2-1
d_call: TRBD2

cdr3_aa: CASSSTERTNSYEQYF
v_call: TRBV7-3
j_call: TRBJ2-7
d_call: .

cdr3_aa: CAGSSPDRGNGQPQHF
v_call: TRBV6-6
j_call: TRBJ1-5
d_call: TRBD1

cdr3_aa: CAANGLAGGETQYF
v_call: TRBV7-9
j_call: TRBJ2-5
d_call: TRBD2

cdr3_aa: CASSRTGGSNQPQHF
v_call: TRBV12-3/TRBV12-4
j_call: TRBJ1-5
d_call: TRBD1

cdr3_aa: CASSQDSGGRINEQFF
v_call: TRBV4-2
j_call: TRBJ2-1
d_call: TRBD2

cdr3_aa: CATSRGHPNTGELFF
v_call: TRBV15
j_call: TRBJ2-2
d_call: .

cdr3_aa: CSAAVGDTQYF
v_call: TRBV20-1
j_call: TRBJ2-3
d_call: .

cdr3_aa: CSVAGRVGTEAFF
v_call: TRBV29-1
j_call: TRBJ1-1
d_call: .

cdr3_aa: CASSAPDTWTGELFF
v_call: TRBV5-1
j_call: TRBJ2-2
d_call: .

cdr3_aa: CASSPLESFYNEQYF
v_call: TRBV14
j_call: TRBJ2-5
d_call: .

cdr3_aa: CASSAGANYEQYF
v_call: TRBV27
j_call: TRBJ2-7
d_call: .

cdr3_aa: CASSLIRQGGGGYNEQFF
v_call: TRBV5-1
j_call: TRBJ2-1
d_call: .

cdr3_aa: CASSWGQGNTEAFF
v_call: TRBV5-1
j_call: TRBJ1-1
d_call: TRBD1

cdr3_aa: CVSSSTTPDRAPSNEQFF
v_call: TRBV7-9
j_call: TRBJ2-1
d_call: TRBD1

cdr3_aa: CSATPLGRGASTDTQYF
v_call: TRBV20-1
j_call: TRBJ2-3
d_call: TRBD2

cdr3_aa: CASSLVSPGTTGELFF
v_call: TRBV7-2
j_call: TRBJ2-2
d_call: .

cdr3_aa: CASSSERESSYNEQFF
v_call: TRBV5-1
j_call: TRBJ2-1
d_call: TRBD2

cdr3_aa: CASSQAPGYDYGYTF
v_call: TRBV4-3
j_call: TRBJ1-2
d_call: .

cdr3_aa: CASSWLAVTGYNEQFF
v_call: TRBV5-1
j_call: TRBJ2-1
d_call: .

cdr3_aa: CSVEGQGAYNEQYF
v_call: TRBV29-1
j_call: TRBJ2-5
d_call: TRBD1

cdr3_aa: CASSKRQIAGTSTDTQYF
v_call: TRBV7-9
j_call: TRBJ2-3
d_call: TRBD2

cdr3_aa: CASSHMGQMDGYTF
v_call: TRBV11-2
j_call: TRBJ1-2
d_call: .

cdr3_aa: CASSSPKGGINYGYTF
v_call: TRBV7-3
j_call: TRBJ1-2
d_call: .

cdr3_aa: CSVDKTGMNTEAFF
v_call: TRBV29-1
j_call: TRBJ1-1
d_call: .

cdr3_aa: CASSYNGQGVNEQFF
v_call: TRBV7-2
j_call: TRBJ2-1
d_call: TRBD1